This entry describes one T cell receptor beta chain. The source of the sample is a study of post-analysis software for immune sequencing data. In the study overall: Several disease courses (relapsing-remitting, secondary progressive and progressive-relapsing) of multiple sclerosis were included.

Each TCR beta cDNA library carried unique molecular identifiers. A population of roughly 0.85 to 10 million T cells gave rise to approximately 530,000 cDNA molecules. TCRdb used MiXCR to reprocess the PCR reads, holding one entry per CDR3 protein. The table includes a few hundred thousand distinct CDR3 sequences, around a third detected once. The source material was blood. The sequence was collected from a girl aged 10 to 17 with multiple sclerosis.

The CDR3 spells CASSEDTYSGANVLTF. DNA of the CDR3: TGTGCCAGCAGCGAAGACACTTACTCTGGGGCCAACGTCCTGACTTTC. The chain uses TRBV7-9 and TRBJ2-6; no reliable D call. Germline values: CDR1 SEHNR, CDR2 FQNEAQ (reference sequence). This CDR3 is 16 amino acids long. Trimming cost V 5 bases and J 0 bases, with 11 bases left between them.